This T cell receptor beta chain was sequenced for a study of CD8 T cells in ankylosing spondylitis. Using its own MiXCR run on the 5' RACE reads, TCRdb lists one record per CDR3 protein. This table has around 450,000 distinct CDR3 sequences, 25% to 30% appearing once. As regards this clonotype: Its antigen remains unknown.

General study points: A TCR beta motif of fewer than ten highly homologous variants seemed to mark ankylosing spondylitis blood.

In germline, CDR1 is DFQATT, CDR2 SNEGSKA (reference sequence). The CDR3 is made up of 16 amino acids. J was trimmed by 10 bases and V by 3 bases; bases with no gene match: 10. The rearrangement joins TRBV20-1 to TRBJ2-1, with 15 bases fitting TRBD2. The material sequenced was blood, either unsorted or a sorted T cell fraction (not recorded which). The sequence came from a male donor with ankylosing spondylitis. The CDR3 coding sequence is TGCAGTGCTAGCCGGACTAGCGGGAGGGGTCTAGGCGAGCAGTTCTTC. Translated: CSASRTSGRGLGEQFF.